The next 5 T cell receptor beta chains were all read from a single sample in a study of brain T cells in children with intractable seizures. TCRdb's table, derived via immunoSEQ multiplex PCR, lists solely in-frame clones and lacks some. The sample shows some 80,000 clones, under 95% of them seen only once. The material was peripheral blood, obtained at surgery. Every receptor here comes from a girl aged 2 to 9 with Rasmussen encephalitis and intractable seizures.

The chain is built from TRBV6-5 and TRBJ1-4; D may be TRBD1 (5 bases). V lost 0 bases to trimming and J lost 5 bases, with 10 bases between them. This CDR3 contains 15 residues. CDR1 is MNHEY, CDR2 SVGAGI, per germline. In nucleotides, the CDR3 is TGTGCCAGCAGTTACTCGGGGCAGACGAATGAAAAACTGTTTTTT. Protein sequence: CASSYSGQTNEKLFF.

This clone was recorded once. J is TRBJ2-2 and V is TRBV2; D remains unclear. V was trimmed by 10 bases and J by 8 bases, leaving 23 bases between them. The CDR3 is 15 residues long. CDR1 is SNHLY and CDR2 is FYNNEI in the germline V gene. The CDR3 bases are TGTGCCACCCTAACGGCCCAAGCCGCCGCGGGGGAGCTGTTTTTT. Its protein product is CATLTAQAAAGELFF.

The chain links TRBV28 to TRBJ1-5, with a tentative D call TRBD1 (5 bases). V lost 5 bases and J lost 5, with 13 bases in between. The CDR3 has 14 residues. Germline CDR1 MDHEN, CDR2 SYDVKM. The CDR3 DNA sequence: TGTGCCAGCAGTACGACAGCATACCATCAGCCCCAGCATTTT. This gives the protein CASSTTAYHQPQHF.

V usage is TRBV11-3 and J usage is TRBJ1-2; 7 bases line up with TRBD1. The V and J ends lost 4 bases and 7 bases, in that order; junction bases with no gene match: 6. CDR3 length: 13 residues. CDR1 SGHNT and CDR2 YENEEA come from the germline V gene. The CDR3 DNA reads as TGTGCCAGCAGCTCTGGGGGACAGTTTGGCTACACCTTC. As protein: CASSSGGQFGYTF.

This clone was found a few times. V gene TRBV6-2 or TRBV6-3 combines with J gene TRBJ1-2; D remains ambiguous. Trimming left V 5 bases short and J 12 bases short, with 19 bases between. The CDR3 covers 13 residues. Germline CDR1 reads MNHEY; CDR2 reads SVGEGT. In nucleotides, the CDR3 is TGTGCCAGCAGTGACCTCCCACGGGTCTCGGACACCTTC. Translating gives CASSDLPRVSDTF.